This T cell receptor (beta chain) is from a study of T-cell reconstitution after alpha-beta-depleted transplantation in children. This clonotype was seen ten or more times. As it was prepared, the TCRbeta library received unique molecular identifiers. One entry per CDR3 protein results from TCRdb running MiXCR on the PCR reads. The sample includes around 600,000 distinct CDR3 sequences, roughly a tenth seen only once; the top ten take 4% to 5%. The TCR sequence derives from a human donor who donated a stem cell graft to a child with acute myeloid leukemia. Here the sequenced sample was PBMCs from the stem cell graft donor, taken from the stem cell graft.

The CDR3 DNA follows: TGTGCCAGCAGTCGCACAGGGTCGGTAGGAGAAAAACTGTTTTTT. Its translation: CASSRTGSVGEKLFF. V gene TRBV12-3 or TRBV12-4 combines with J gene TRBJ1-4; tentative D call: TRBD1 (6 bases). V was trimmed by 5 bases and J by 8 bases, leaving 18 bases between them. This CDR3 has 15 residues.